This note documents a single T cell receptor (beta chain) sequence. Other DNA sequences of this sample code for an identical CDR3. Germline CDR1 SGHRS, CDR2 YFSETQ. Trimming removed 0 bases at V and 4 bases at J, with 8 bases between. The CDR3 spans 14 residues. Produced via immunoSEQ multiplex PCR; TCRdb's table is partial and in-frame only. This table has approximately 190,000 clones, approximately 90% appearing once. The sample belongs to a study of control samples from healthy donors and cancer patients. The TCR sequence derives from a man aged 25-40 years in good health. The sequenced sample was blood. The chain uses TRBV5-1 and TRBJ2-1; tentative D call: TRBD1 (5 bases). CDR3 bases: TGCGCCAGCAGCTTGGGACAGCGATACAATGAGCAGTTCTTC. It specifies CASSLGQRYNEQFF.